This T cell receptor (beta chain) comes out of a study of shared T cell receptors in the human thymus. The germline V and J ends were trimmed by 8 bases and 7 bases, with 23 bases remaining between them. Germline V CDR1 and CDR2: SEHNR, FQNEAQ (reference sequence). The CDR3 is 15 residues long. Clones were sequenced by immunoSEQ multiplex PCR, and TCRdb holds only the in-frame ones, with some missing. The sample lists more than 550,000 clones, approximately 89% occurring once. These sequences were also reported in another study, on human thymus T cells. That study reports: Thymus specimens were resections from corrective heart surgery. In unrelated individuals, thymic repertoires overlapped highly, according to related research.

The chain is built from TRBV7-9 and TRBJ1-2, with a weak D call TRBD1 (5 bases). The TCR comes from a boy in the first two years of life with a congenital heart defect. Sequenced sample: thymocytes. The CDR3: CASPIDQGIGIGYTF. CDR3 in DNA: TGTGCCAGCCCGATCGATCAGGGAATTGGGATTGGCTACACCTTC.